The 3 T cell receptor beta chains given below trace back to one sample, sequenced in a study of cytomegalovirus exposure and HLA in healthy donors. Use of 60 Vbeta and 13 Jbeta primers characterized the PCR. Generated by immunoSEQ multiplex PCR, the TCRdb table keeps only in-frame clones and is missing some. The sample yields approximately 120,000 clones, 77% seen once. The sequencing input was PBMCs. Receptors were obtained from a man aged 40-49 years in good health and CMV-seropositive.

The chain couples TRBV29-1 to TRBJ2-5, with TRBD2 matching over 14 bases. With V trimmed by 5 bases and J by 6 bases, 5 bases remained unmatched. Per the germline V gene, CDR1 is SQVTM and CDR2 is ANQGSEA. The CDR3 has 14 amino acids. In nucleotides, the CDR3 is TGCAGCGTTTGTCGACTAGCGGGGGGGAAGACCCAGTACTTC. It is translated as CSVCRLAGGKTQYF.

This sequence joins TRBV9 and TRBJ2-3; 7 positions match TRBD2. J gave up 5 bases and V 4 bases, and 16 bases lay outside the gene matches. The CDR3 length is 17 residues. The germline gives CDR1 SGDLS, CDR2 YYNGEE. DNA of the CDR3: TGTGCCAGCAGCCCCCGGGGAGGGCAGGGTAGAGGAGATACGCAGTATTTT. Its protein product is CASSPRGGQGRGDTQYF.

The rearrangement joins TRBV11-2 to TRBJ1-1; no firm D call. The CDR3 length is 14 residues. The germline CDR1 and CDR2 sequences are SGHAT and FQNNGV. Trimming took off 2 bases at V and 1 base at J, with 8 bases between the two ends. In nucleotides, the CDR3 is TGTGCCAGCAGCTTAAAGCGCGAGAACACTGAAGCTTTCTTT. Protein: CASSLKRENTEAFF.